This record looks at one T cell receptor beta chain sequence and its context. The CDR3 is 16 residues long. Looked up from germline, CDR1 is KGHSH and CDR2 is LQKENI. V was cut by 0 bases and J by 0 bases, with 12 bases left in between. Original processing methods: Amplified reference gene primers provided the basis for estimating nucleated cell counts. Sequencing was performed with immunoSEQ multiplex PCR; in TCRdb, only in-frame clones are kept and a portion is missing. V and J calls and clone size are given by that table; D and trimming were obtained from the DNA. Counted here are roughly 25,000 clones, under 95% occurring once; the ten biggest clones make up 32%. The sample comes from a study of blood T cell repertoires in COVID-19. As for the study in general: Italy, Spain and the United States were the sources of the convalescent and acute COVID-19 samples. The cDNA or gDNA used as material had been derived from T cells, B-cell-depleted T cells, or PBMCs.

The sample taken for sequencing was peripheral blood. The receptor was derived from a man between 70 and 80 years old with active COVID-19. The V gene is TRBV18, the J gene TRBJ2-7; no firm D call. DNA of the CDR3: TGTGCCAGCTCACCACCGGGTGCGGCCTTCTCCTACGAGCAGTACTTC. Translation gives CASSPPGAAFSYEQYF. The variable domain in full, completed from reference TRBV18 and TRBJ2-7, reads NAGVMQNPRHLVRRRGQEARLRCSPMKGHSHVYWYRQLPEEGLKFMVYLQKENIIDESGMPKERFSAEFPKEGPSILRIQQVVRGDSAAYFCASSPPGAAFSYEQYFGPGTRLTVT.